Sequencing of this T cell receptor beta chain was carried out in a study of blood T cell repertoires in COVID-19. For the study at large: Sources were T cells, B-cell-depleted T cells, or PBMCs; the material itself was cDNA or gDNA.

Authors' analysis steps: From reference gene primer amplification, estimates of nucleated cell counts were derived. Method: immunoSEQ multiplex PCR; TCRdb's copy keeps in-frame clones and lacks some. V and J calls and clone size are those listed in that table; D and trimming were worked out from the DNA. Of under 250,000 clones in the sample, approximately 88% are singletons; the top ten hold approximately 30%. CDR3 size: 13 residues. From germline, CDR1 is MRHNA and CDR2 SNTAGT. Trimming left V 1 base short and J 10 bases short, with 11 bases between. This sequence was found in a man between 40 and 49 years old with acute or convalescent COVID-19. The chain has TRBV6-4 and TRBJ2-1; D gene unclear. The sequencing input was peripheral blood. The CDR3 is CASSDFAEKEQFF. In DNA form, the CDR3 reads TGTGCCAGCAGTGACTTCGCGGAGAAAGAGCAGTTCTTC.